The present TCR beta chain was sequenced within a study of blood T cell repertoires in COVID-19. For the study at large: PBMCs, B-cell-depleted T cells, or T cells provided the cDNA or gDNA that made up the material.

This CDR3 has 18 residues. After removal of 4 bases from V and 6 bases from J, the junction contained 13 bases not matched to a gene. In the authors' workflow: Estimation of nucleated cell counts relied on the amplification of reference gene primers. Method: immunoSEQ multiplex PCR; TCRdb's copy keeps in-frame clones and lacks some. That table furnishes V, J and clone size, whereas the DNA furnished D and trimming. The sample lists around 180,000 clones, roughly 90% occurring once. The material sequenced was peripheral blood. The V call is TRBV23-1, the J call TRBJ2-1; 12 bases align to TRBD2. TRBV23-1 is an ORF, with its function uncertain. The source of this sequence is a man aged 55 to 70 with acute or convalescent COVID-19. In DNA form, the CDR3 reads TGCGCCAGCAGTCCATGGGGACTGCTAGCGGGAGGGGGCAATGAGCAGTTCTTC. Encoded protein: CASSPWGLLAGGGNEQFF.